A selection of T cell receptor beta chains follows, all from one sample in a study of blood T cells in healthy people across ages. TCRdb itself ran the 5' RACE reads through MiXCR, one entry per CDR3 protein. Of approximately 1,000,000 distinct CDR3 sequences detected, 45% appear once; the ten largest clones hold under 20%. The sample taken for sequencing was blood. These receptors originate from a woman aged 60-75 years in good health. CDR3s include the opening cysteine and the closing phenylalanine or tryptophan. The D gene is left open where the match is weak. Clone size, where shown, is once, few, many, or a class for clones that have expanded.

TRBV20-1	NA	NA	TRBJ2-1	CSASGRVRYEQFF	TGCAGTGCCTCTGGCAGGGTCAGATATGAGCAGTTCTTC
TRBV27	NA	many	TRBJ2-7	CASSLSRGFYEQYF	TGTGCCAGCAGCTTAAGTCGCGGTTTCTACGAGCAGTACTTC
TRBV4-1	NA	NA	TRBJ2-2	CASSRQRDTGELFF	TGCGCCAGCAGCCGACAGAGGGACACCGGGGAGCTGTTTTTT
TRBV20-1	NA	NA	TRBJ2-6	CSARALPSGANVLTF	TGCAGTGCTAGAGCCCTCCCCTCTGGGGCCAACGTCCTGACTTTC
TRBV7-9	NA	once	TRBJ2-1	CAPAVHGTQGDEQFF	TGTGCCCCAGCGGTGCACGGGACACAGGGCGATGAGCAGTTCTTC
TRBV2	NA	NA	TRBJ1-4	CASSLETPELNEKLFF	TGTGCCAGCAGTCTCGAGACACCAGAGTTAAATGAAAAACTGTTTTTT
TRBV3-1	NA	many	TRBJ2-1	CASSQDLPAYNEQFF	TGTGCCAGCAGCCAAGATCTCCCCGCTTACAATGAGCAGTTCTTC
TRBV29-1	TRBD1	NA	TRBJ1-1	CSVPGQGGQREAFF	TGCAGCGTCCCGGGACAGGGGGGCCAAAGGGAAGCTTTCTTT
TRBV5-6	NA	NA	TRBJ2-7	CASSPVGWKTYEQYF	TGTGCCAGCAGCCCGGTAGGCTGGAAAACCTACGAGCAGTACTTC
TRBV9	TRBD2	NA	TRBJ2-1	CASSLGRWGRASNEQFF	TGTGCCAGCAGCCTTGGCAGATGGGGGAGGGCCAGCAATGAGCAGTTCTTC
TRBV20-1	NA	NA	TRBJ2-1	CSAKAGSYNEQFF	TGTAGTGCTAAGGCGGGCTCCTACAATGAGCAGTTCTTC
TRBV12-3/TRBV12-4	NA	many	TRBJ2-7	CASSFPGGSYEQYF	TGTGCCAGCAGTTTCCCCGGGGGCTCCTACGAGCAGTACTTC
TRBV24-1	NA	NA	TRBJ1-2	CATSESYGHYGYTF	TGTGCCACCAGTGAGTCTTACGGCCACTATGGCTACACCTTC
TRBV27	NA	NA	TRBJ2-7	CASSPVSIYEQYF	TGTGCCAGCAGTCCCGTATCTATCTACGAGCAGTACTTC
TRBV27	TRBD2	NA	TRBJ2-4	CASSLDGVGLAGMVREQYF	TGTGCCAGCAGTCTTGACGGCGTAGGGCTAGCGGGAATGGTTCGGGAGCAGTACTTC
TRBV4-1	NA	NA	TRBJ2-3	CASSQYTDTQYF	TGCGCCAGCAGCCAATACACAGATACGCAGTATTTT
TRBV9	NA	NA	TRBJ2-3	CASSVESASTDTQYF	TGTGCCAGCAGCGTAGAGTCCGCTAGCACAGATACGCAGTATTTT
TRBV7-8	NA	few	TRBJ2-7	CASSFYRAGRSTEQYF	TGTGCCAGCAGCTTTTATAGGGCAGGGAGAAGCACCGAGCAGTACTTC
TRBV6-6	TRBD2	NA	TRBJ2-6	CASIPFSGSAGANVLTF	TGTGCCAGCATTCCTTTTAGCGGGAGTGCGGGGGCCAACGTCCTGACTTTC
TRBV9	NA	many	TRBJ2-3	CASSVSGDSTDTQYF	TGTGCCAGCAGCGTTTCGGGGGATAGCACAGATACGCAGTATTTT
TRBV7-9	TRBD2	NA	TRBJ2-1	CASSTRPREENNEQFF	TGTGCCAGCAGCACCCGACCACGGGAGGAAAACAATGAGCAGTTCTTC
TRBV12-3/TRBV12-4	TRBD2	NA	TRBJ2-1	CASSKGLAGGIEQFF	TGTGCCAGCAGTAAGGGACTAGCGGGAGGCATTGAGCAGTTCTTC
TRBV5-1	NA	NA	TRBJ2-1	CASSSPDNSGYKSSYNEQFF	TGCGCCAGCAGCTCCCCTGACAATTCGGGCTACAAGAGCTCCTACAATGAGCAGTTCTTC
TRBV10-2	NA	NA	TRBJ2-7	CASREEGITYEQYF	TGCGCCAGCAGAGAGGAGGGGATCACCTACGAGCAGTACTTC
TRBV4-1	TRBD2	NA	TRBJ2-5	CASSQVGGFQETQYF	TGCGCCAGCAGCCAAGTCGGGGGGTTCCAAGAGACCCAGTACTTC